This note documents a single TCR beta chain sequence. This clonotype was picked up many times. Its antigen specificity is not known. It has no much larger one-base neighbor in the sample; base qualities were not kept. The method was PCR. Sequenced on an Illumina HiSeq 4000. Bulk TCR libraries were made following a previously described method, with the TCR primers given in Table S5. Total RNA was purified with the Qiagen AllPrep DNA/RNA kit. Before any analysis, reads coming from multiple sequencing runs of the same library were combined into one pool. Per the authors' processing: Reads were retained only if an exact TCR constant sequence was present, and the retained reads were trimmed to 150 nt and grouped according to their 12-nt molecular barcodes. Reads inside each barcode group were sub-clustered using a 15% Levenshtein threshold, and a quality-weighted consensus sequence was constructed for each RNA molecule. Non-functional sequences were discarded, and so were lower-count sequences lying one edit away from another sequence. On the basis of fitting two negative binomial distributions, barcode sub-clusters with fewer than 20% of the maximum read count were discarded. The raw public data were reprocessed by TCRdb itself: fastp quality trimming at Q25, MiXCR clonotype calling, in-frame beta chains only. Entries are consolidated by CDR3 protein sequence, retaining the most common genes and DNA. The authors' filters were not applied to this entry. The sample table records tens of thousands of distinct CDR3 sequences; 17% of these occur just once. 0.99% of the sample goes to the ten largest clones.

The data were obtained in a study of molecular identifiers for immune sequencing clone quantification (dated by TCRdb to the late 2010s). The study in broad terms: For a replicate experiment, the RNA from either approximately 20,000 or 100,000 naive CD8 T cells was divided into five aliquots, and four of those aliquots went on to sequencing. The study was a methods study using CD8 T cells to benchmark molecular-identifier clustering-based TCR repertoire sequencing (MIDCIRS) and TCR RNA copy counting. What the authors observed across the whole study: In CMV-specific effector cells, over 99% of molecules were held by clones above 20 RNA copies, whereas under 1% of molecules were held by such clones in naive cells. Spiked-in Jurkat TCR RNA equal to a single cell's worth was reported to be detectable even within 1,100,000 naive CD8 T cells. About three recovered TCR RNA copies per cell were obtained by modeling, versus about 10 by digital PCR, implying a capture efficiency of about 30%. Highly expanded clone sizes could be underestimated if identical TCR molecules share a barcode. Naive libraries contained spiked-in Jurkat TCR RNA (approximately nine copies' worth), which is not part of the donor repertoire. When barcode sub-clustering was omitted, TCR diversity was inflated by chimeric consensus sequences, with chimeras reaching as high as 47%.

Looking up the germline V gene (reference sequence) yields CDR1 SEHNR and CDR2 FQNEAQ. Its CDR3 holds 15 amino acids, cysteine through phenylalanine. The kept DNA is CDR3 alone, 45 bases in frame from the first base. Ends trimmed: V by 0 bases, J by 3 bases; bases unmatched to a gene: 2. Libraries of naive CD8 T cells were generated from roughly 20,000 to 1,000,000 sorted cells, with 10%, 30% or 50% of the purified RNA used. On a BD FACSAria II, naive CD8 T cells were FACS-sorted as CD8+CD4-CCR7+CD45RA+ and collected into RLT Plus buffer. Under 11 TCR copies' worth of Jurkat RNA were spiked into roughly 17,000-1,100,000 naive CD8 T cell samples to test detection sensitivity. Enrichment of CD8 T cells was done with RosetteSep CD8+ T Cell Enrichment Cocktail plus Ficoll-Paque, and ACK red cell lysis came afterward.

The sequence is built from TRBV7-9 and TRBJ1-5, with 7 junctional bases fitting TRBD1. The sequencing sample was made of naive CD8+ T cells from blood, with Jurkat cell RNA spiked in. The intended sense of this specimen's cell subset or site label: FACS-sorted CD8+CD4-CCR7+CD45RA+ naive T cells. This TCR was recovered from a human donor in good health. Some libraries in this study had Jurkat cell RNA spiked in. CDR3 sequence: CASSLAGTDNQPQHF. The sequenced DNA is TGTGCCAGCAGCTTAGCCGGGACAGACAATCAGCCCCAGCATTTT.